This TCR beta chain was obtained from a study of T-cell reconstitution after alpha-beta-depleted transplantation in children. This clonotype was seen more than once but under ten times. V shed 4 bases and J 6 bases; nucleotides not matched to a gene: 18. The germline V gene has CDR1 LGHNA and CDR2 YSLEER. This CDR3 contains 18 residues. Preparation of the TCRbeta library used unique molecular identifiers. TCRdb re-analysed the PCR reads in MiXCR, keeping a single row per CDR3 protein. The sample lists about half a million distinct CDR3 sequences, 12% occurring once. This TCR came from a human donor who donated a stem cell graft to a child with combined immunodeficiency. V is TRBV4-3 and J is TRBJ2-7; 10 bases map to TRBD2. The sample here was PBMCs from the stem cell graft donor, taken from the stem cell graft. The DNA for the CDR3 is TGCGCCAGCAGCCCGACTAGCGGGCCTCCTATCGGGGGTCTCGAGCAGTACTTC. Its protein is CASSPTSGPPIGGLEQYF.